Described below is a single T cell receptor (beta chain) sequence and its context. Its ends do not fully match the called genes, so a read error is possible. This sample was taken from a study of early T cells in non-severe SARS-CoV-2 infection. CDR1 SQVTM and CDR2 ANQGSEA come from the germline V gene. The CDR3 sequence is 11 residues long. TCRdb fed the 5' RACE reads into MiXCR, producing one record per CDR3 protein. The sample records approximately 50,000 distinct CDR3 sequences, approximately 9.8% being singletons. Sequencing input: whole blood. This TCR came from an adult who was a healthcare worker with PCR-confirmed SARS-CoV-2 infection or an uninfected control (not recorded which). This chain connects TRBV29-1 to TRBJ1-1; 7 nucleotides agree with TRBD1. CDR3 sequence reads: CSGEDREKAFF. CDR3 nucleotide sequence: TGCAGCGGTGAAGACAGGGAAAAAGCTTTCTTT.